The entry below gives a single T cell receptor (beta chain) sequence along with its context. Its antigen is undetermined. The identical CDR3 is also encoded by other nucleotide sequences in the sample. This sample is drawn from a study of shared clonotypes between healthy human individuals. Background on the study: Each donor contributed plates that comprised three CD4 naive, three CD4 memory, two CD8 naive and one CD8 memory. Whole-study findings and limits: Among non-shared clonotypes, generation probabilities were lower than among those shared by all four donors. Sequencing depth was expected to affect clonotype sharing among donors.

From germline, CDR1 is SGHAT and CDR2 FQNNGV. The CDR3 is made up of 14 amino acids. The V gene end was trimmed by 2 bases and the J gene end by 5 bases; junction bases not matched to a gene: 3. The naive CD8 fraction comprised CD45RO-negative cells positively selected for CCR7 and excluded terminally differentiated effector memory CD45RA+ cells. Per the authors' pipeline: Filtering was not the same, since immunoSEQ gave junction-only sequences without quality scores. Repertoires were generated with immunoSEQ multiplex PCR, while TCRdb's copy carries only in-frame clones and drops some. D and trimming come from the DNA, and the V and J calls and clone size come from that table. The sample shows about 1,800,000 clones, about 95% of them seen only once.

This receptor was identified in a man between 18 and 29 years old in good health. The sample comprised naive CD8+ T cells sorted from blood. This rearrangement joins TRBV11-2 to TRBJ2-3; TRBD2 agrees at 8 bases. This CDR3 is CASSLILAGDTQYF. CDR3 bases: TGTGCCAGCAGCTTAATCCTAGCGGGAGATACGCAGTATTTT. Filled out from reference TRBV11-2 and TRBJ2-3, the complete variable domain reads EAGVAQSPRYKIIEKRQSVAFWCNPISGHATLYWYQQILGQGPKLLIQFQNNGVVDDSQLPKDRFSAERLKGVDSTLKIQPAKLEDSAVYLCASSLILAGDTQYFGPGTRLTVL.